This is a list of T cell receptor beta chains from one sample in a study of T-cell reconstitution after alpha-beta-depleted transplantation in children. Each CDR3 protein gets one entry after TCRdb re-called the PCR reads with MiXCR. Among almost 600,000 distinct CDR3 sequences, 25% to 30% were seen once, and the ten largest hold under 45%. Sequencing used PBMCs, obtained before TCRalphabeta/CD19-depleted stem cell transplant. Source of these receptors: a boy under three years old with Wiskott-Aldrich syndrome, due to receive a stem cell transplant. Each CDR3 is given with its conserved first and last residue. Each record gives: D gene, J gene, CDR3 length, V gene, clone size, CDR3 protein, CDR3 DNA. A D gene is named only where the DNA matches it firmly. For some rows the clone size is stated as once, few or many, or as a class when expanded; others skip it.

>TRBD2|TRBJ2-5|17|TRBV12-3/TRBV12-4|few
CASSFPTSGRQEETQYF
TGTGCCAGCAGTTTCCCTACTAGCGGGCGGCAGGAAGAGACCCAGTACTTC
>TRBD1|TRBJ2-7|15|TRBV5-1|.
CASSFVPGQGSLDQF
TGCGCCAGCAGCTTCGTCCCGGGACAGGGTTCCCTTGACCAATTC
>.|TRBJ2-5|15|TRBV20-1|.
CSARRRGVVQETQYF
TGCAGTGCTAGAAGGAGGGGAGTGGTGCAAGAGACCCAGTACTTC
>TRBD2|TRBJ2-5|12|TRBV6-5|.
CASSYFGGGQYF
TGTGCCAGCAGTTACTTCGGGGGGGGACAGTACTTC
>.|TRBJ2-1|13|TRBV5-1|few
CASSKTRPDEQFF
TGCGCCAGCAGCAAGACCCGACCAGATGAGCAGTTCTTC
>TRBD2|TRBJ2-3|16|TRBV12-3/TRBV12-4|few
CASTPPGGLSTDTQYF
TGTGCCAGCACCCCCCCGGGGGGACTTTCCACAGATACGCAGTATTTT
>.|TRBJ2-7|13|TRBV25-1|.
CASSQGHLYEQYF
TGTGCCAGCAGTCAGGGACACCTCTACGAGCAGTACTTC
>.|TRBJ2-5|12|TRBV29-1|.
CSVSRGRETQYF
TGCAGCGTTTCCCGGGGAAGAGAGACCCAGTACTTC
>.|TRBJ1-1|13|TRBV29-1|few
CSVSGRLNTEAFF
TGCAGCGTATCCGGCAGACTGAACACTGAAGCTTTCTTT
>TRBD2|TRBJ2-3|14|TRBV7-2|.
CASRITSVADTQYF
TGTGCCAGCAGGATCACTAGCGTGGCAGATACGCAGTATTTT
>TRBD2|TRBJ2-3|16|TRBV5-1|many
CASSLGLAGSTDTQYF
TGTGCCAGCAGCTTAGGCCTAGCGGGGAGCACAGATACGCAGTATTTT
>.|TRBJ2-4|15|TRBV5-1|.
CASSPQRGGPSVQYF
TGCGCCAGCAGCCCACAGCGTGGAGGGCCCTCGGTTCAGTACTTC
>TRBD2|TRBJ2-1|22|TRBV4-1|.
CASSQDTRGLAGANPSYNEQFF
TGCGCCAGCAGCCAAGATACAAGGGGGCTAGCGGGAGCGAACCCCTCCTACAATGAGCAGTTCTTC
>.|TRBJ1-4|13|TRBV5-5|.
CGSLPGGNEKLFF
TGTGGCAGCTTGCCGGGAGGGAATGAAAAACTGTTTTTT
>.|TRBJ1-2|12|TRBV7-2|.
CASSFPRNGYTF
TGTGCCAGCAGCTTCCCCCGGAACGGCTACACCTTC
>TRBD1|TRBJ2-5|15|TRBV5-4|.
CASSCDRVVGETQYF
TGTGCCAGCAGTTGTGACAGGGTGGTGGGAGAGACCCAGTACTTC
>TRBD2|TRBJ2-4|15|TRBV7-9|.
CASSLSIAGGPSLSF
TGTGCCAGCAGCTTATCAATAGCGGGAGGGCCGAGCCTTTCCTTC
>.|TRBJ2-7|16|TRBV2|.
CASRDIGPSPSYEQYF
TGTGCCAGCAGAGACATCGGTCCGTCCCCCTCCTACGAGCAGTACTTC
>TRBD2|TRBJ2-2|16|TRBV11-2|few
CASSSGLAGANGELFF
TGTGCCAGCAGCTCGGGACTAGCGGGAGCGAACGGGGAGCTGTTTTTT
>TRBD2|TRBJ2-1|15|TRBV10-3|few
CAISNSGGSYNEQFF
TGTGCCATCAGTAATAGCGGGGGCTCCTACAATGAGCAGTTCTTC
>TRBD2|TRBJ2-2|16|TRBV10-3|.
CAIKSGANGRGGELFF
TGTGCCATCAAATCCGGGGCGAACGGGAGGGGCGGGGAGCTGTTTTTT